Included here is one T cell receptor beta chain sequence, with context. CDR3 length: 13 residues. V lost 7 bases to trimming and J lost 8 bases; unmatched junction nucleotides: 10. Germline V gene lookup returns CDR1 SQVTM and CDR2 ANQGSEA. Then a second PCR, running roughly 7 to 11 cycles, was carried out with a sample-barcoded 5' primer and a J-beta primer mix. Via MiXCR, TCRdb re-called the 5' RACE reads, giving one row per CDR3 protein. Of some 1,800,000 distinct CDR3 sequences listed, about 39% are singletons. This specimen comes from a study of blood T cells in healthy people across ages. Sequencing used blood. The rearrangement links TRBV29-1 to TRBJ1-4; 7 bases match TRBD1. The receptor was isolated from a human donor in good health. Here the CDR3 DNA reads TGCAGCGGACACAGGGGTGGGTCCGAAAAACTGTTTTTT. As protein: CSGHRGGSEKLFF.